Listed below are T cell receptor beta chains from one sample, sequenced in a study of blood T cell repertoires in COVID-19. Generated by immunoSEQ multiplex PCR, the TCRdb table keeps only in-frame clones and is missing some. The sample lists around 300,000 clones, approximately 90% occurring once. The sequenced material came from PBMCs or T cells enriched from blood (not recorded which). The receptors derive from a woman aged 18-29 years who had recovered from COVID-19. Both conserved end residues are part of each CDR3. A D gene is named only where the DNA matches it firmly. The size field is filled for only some rows; it gives once, few, many or a size class.

once	TRBD2	TRBJ2-7	TRBV14	CASRGLGYEQYF	TGTGCCAGCAGGGGACTAGGATACGAGCAGTACTTC
.	.	TRBJ2-5	TRBV9	CASSVDARQETQYF	TGTGCCAGCAGCGTAGATGCTAGACAGGAGACCCAGTACTTC
.	.	TRBJ1-2	TRBV5-8	CASSLFDSLASGYTF	TGTGCCAGCAGCTTGTTTGACAGCCTTGCGAGTGGCTACACCTTC
.	TRBD1	TRBJ1-2	TRBV5-6	CASSFRGPGNYGYTF	TGTGCCAGCAGCTTCAGGGGGCCTGGGAACTATGGCTACACCTTC
.	.	TRBJ1-4	TRBV28	CASSLRGSGEKLFF	TGTGCCAGCAGTTTAAGGGGGTCCGGTGAAAAACTGTTTTTT
.	TRBD1	TRBJ1-3	TRBV27	CASSLGQGNTIYF	TGTGCCAGCAGTTTGGGACAGGGAAACACCATATATTTT
.	TRBD1	TRBJ1-2	TRBV27	CASSPKPWDSSYGYTF	TGTGCCAGCAGTCCGAAGCCTTGGGACAGCTCCTATGGCTACACCTTC
.	.	TRBJ1-4	TRBV21-1	CASSRQGTVEKLFF	TGTGCCAGCAGCAGACAGGGAACGGTTGAAAAACTGTTTTTT
.	TRBD2	TRBJ2-7	TRBV7-2	CASTSGGYVYEQYF	TGTGCCAGCACATCGGGGGGGTACGTCTACGAGCAGTACTTC
.	TRBD1	TRBJ1-2	TRBV12-3/TRBV12-4	CASSSVGQGGYTF	TGTGCCAGCAGTTCCGTTGGACAGGGGGGCTACACCTTC
once	TRBD2	TRBJ2-2	TRBV4-2	CASSQERLAGISSTGELFF	TGTGCCAGCAGCCAAGAGCGGCTAGCGGGGATTTCGAGCACCGGGGAGCTGTTTTTT
.	.	TRBJ1-1	TRBV7-8	CASNPLSGTEAFF	TGTGCCAGCAACCCACTCTCGGGTACTGAAGCTTTCTTT
.	.	TRBJ2-7	TRBV27	CASSPLRGLGQYF	TGTGCCAGCAGTCCCCTCCGAGGATTAGGGCAGTACTTC
.	.	TRBJ2-3	TRBV5-1	CASSLESRSTDTQYF	TGCGCCAGCAGCTTGGAGTCTAGAAGCACAGATACGCAGTATTTT
once	.	TRBJ1-3	TRBV6-6	CASTTGSSGNTIYF	TGTGCCAGCACCACAGGGAGTTCGGGAAACACCATATATTTT
.	TRBD2	TRBJ2-5	TRBV3-1/TRBV3-2	CASSLGLAGGGETQYF	TGTGCCAGCAGCCTCGGACTAGCGGGGGGGGGAGAGACCCAGTACTTC
.	.	TRBJ2-2	TRBV5-1	CASSIDTNTGELFF	TGCGCCAGCAGCATCGACACGAACACCGGGGAGCTGTTTTTT
.	.	TRBJ2-1	TRBV19	CASSIELAIYNEQFF	TGTGCCAGTAGTATTGAACTAGCTATCTACAATGAGCAGTTCTTC
.	TRBD1	TRBJ1-2	TRBV5-1	CASSLESGQGPYGYTF	TGCGCCAGCAGCTTGGAATCGGGACAGGGACCCTATGGCTACACCTTC
.	.	TRBJ2-4	TRBV19	CASSADRAKNIQYF	TGTGCCAGTAGCGCCGACAGGGCCAAAAACATTCAGTACTTC
.	.	TRBJ2-3	TRBV29-1	CSVVATPSTDTQYF	TGCAGCGTTGTAGCTACTCCGAGCACAGATACGCAGTATTTT
.	TRBD1	TRBJ2-7	TRBV27	CASRGTGYHEQYF	TGTGCCAGCAGAGGGACAGGGTACCACGAGCAGTACTTC
.	.	TRBJ2-7	TRBV4-1	CASSPAAQGGTYEQYF	TGCGCCAGCAGCCCCGCCGCGCAGGGCGGTACCTACGAGCAGTACTTC
.	TRBD1	TRBJ1-2	TRBV7-2	CARRGGASGYTF	TGTGCCCGCAGGGGGGGGGCGAGTGGCTACACCTTC
.	TRBD1	TRBJ1-1	TRBV5-1	CASSLRQGLHTEAFF	TGCGCCAGCAGCTTGCGACAGGGGCTTCACACTGAAGCTTTCTTT
.	TRBD1	TRBJ2-5	TRBV14	CASSQDPGGETQYF	TGTGCCAGCAGCCAAGATCCAGGGGGAGAGACCCAGTACTTC
once	.	TRBJ2-3	TRBV7-9	CASSLVGGVTDTQYF	TGTGCCAGCAGCCTGGTAGGGGGAGTCACAGATACGCAGTATTTT
.	.	TRBJ2-3	TRBV21-1	CASSTRPGSLVWDTQYF	TGTGCCAGCAGCACACGGCCCGGGAGCCTTGTGTGGGATACGCAGTATTTT
once	.	TRBJ1-5	TRBV5-1	CASSPSGSRQPQHF	TGCGCCAGCAGCCCCTCAGGGTCCCGGCAGCCCCAGCATTTT
.	TRBD2	TRBJ2-3	TRBV29-1	CSVPWPSGGTDTQYF	TGCAGCGTCCCCTGGCCTAGCGGGGGAACAGATACGCAGTATTTT
.	.	TRBJ1-1	TRBV6-5	CASLRGTEAFF	TGTGCCAGCCTAAGGGGGACTGAAGCTTTCTTT
.	.	TRBJ1-1	TRBV5-1	CASSPIGAANTEAFF	TGCGCCAGCAGCCCCATTGGGGCGGCGAACACTGAAGCTTTCTTT
.	.	TRBJ1-3	TRBV7-6	CASTRDQSSGNTIYF	TGTGCCAGCACGCGGGACCAAAGCTCTGGAAACACCATATATTTT
.	.	TRBJ1-1	TRBV2	CASWTANTEAFF	TGTGCCAGTTGGACAGCGAACACTGAAGCTTTCTTT
.	.	TRBJ1-1	TRBV5-6	CASRRVGGTEAFF	TGTGCCAGCAGGCGCGTGGGGGGCACTGAAGCTTTCTTT
.	TRBD1	TRBJ1-1	TRBV10-3	CAISATGQGPNTEAFF	TGTGCCATCAGTGCAACCGGACAGGGCCCGAACACTGAAGCTTTCTTT
.	.	TRBJ2-5	TRBV6-2/TRBV6-3	CASSYSRWQTQYF	TGTGCCAGCAGTTACTCGCGGTGGCAGACCCAGTACTTC
.	.	TRBJ1-1	TRBV28	CASSSHGTPFEAFF	TGTGCCAGCAGTTCCCACGGGACACCCTTCGAAGCTTTCTTT